This record covers a single T cell receptor (beta chain). Its antigen is still unknown. These data originate in a study of OX40 agonist ivuxolimab in advanced cancers. For the study at large: A history of anti-PD-1, anti-PD-L1 or anti-CTLA-4 therapy was acceptable, and roughly 40% had some.

Profiling relied on immunoSEQ multiplex PCR, and the TCRdb table lists in-frame clones only, not all of them. The table lists roughly 80,000 clones, 65% to 90% of them singletons. Study findings and constraints: CD8+ T cells averaged more expanded clones than CD4+.

The CDR3 totals 11 residues. CDR1 and CDR2 from the germline V gene are DFQATT and SNEGSKA (reference sequence). V was clipped by 6 bases and J by 1 base, with 6 bases between them. The sequence was obtained from an adult with an advanced solid tumor such as melanoma, head and neck, liver or kidney cancer. The sample in question was CD4+ or CD8+ T cells sorted from blood, obtained in a trial of the OX40 agonist ivuxolimab. The chain uses TRBV20-1 and TRBJ2-5, with no clear D. The CDR3, as DNA: TGCAGTGCCCCCCCCCAAGAGACCCAGTACTTC. This codes for CSAPPQETQYF.